The 20 T cell receptor beta chains reported below all come from one sample, sequenced in a study of beta chain features in type 1 diabetes. Reverse transcribing all isolated RNA meant expressed TCRB transcripts were sequenced. The data were produced by immunoSEQ multiplex PCR, yet TCRdb's version contains in-frame clones alone and is incomplete. Of roughly 240,000 clones in the sample, 13% to 15% were seen once. Specimen: naive CD4+ T cells from blood. These receptors all come from a woman aged 40-49 years in good health.

V gene TRBV18 combines with J gene TRBJ2-7; the match to TRBD1 covers 10 bases. Unmatched junction bases numbered 10, after V lost 6 bases and J lost 5 bases. This CDR3 comprises 15 residues. Germline loops: CDR1 KGHSH, CDR2 LQKENI. The CDR3 here is CASSPVTGGMNEQYF. Here the CDR3 DNA reads TGTGCCAGCTCGCCGGTGACAGGGGGCATGAACGAGCAGTACTTC.

V and J are TRBV13 and TRBJ1-3; D not certain. The V end lost 6 bases, the J end lost 4 bases, and 13 bases lay between the germline ends. Germline V CDR1 and CDR2: PRHDT, FYEKMQ (reference sequence). The CDR3 contains 14 residues. The DNA of the CDR3 is TGTGCCAGCAGTTCCCGAGCGGGAGGAAACACCATATATTTT. Encoded protein: CASSSRAGGNTIYF.

The chain joins TRBV11-2 to TRBJ2-7; D is unresolved. This CDR3 is 14 amino acids long. Germline values: CDR1 SGHAT, CDR2 FQNNGV. V was pared by 5 bases and J by 7 bases, with 18 bases between. As DNA, the CDR3 is TGTGCCAGCAGCCCTAGGTTTGTGGTGAGGGAGCAGTACTTC. This translates into CASSPRFVVREQYF.

This clone was observed a few times. This chain joins TRBV5-4 and TRBJ2-2; 10 nucleotides match TRBD1. This CDR3 spans 16 amino acids. With V trimmed by 5 bases and J by 0 bases, 4 bases remained unmatched. Germline CDR1 SGHNT, CDR2 YYREEE (reference sequence). CDR3 sequence reads: CASSFGQGANTGELFF. The CDR3 region has the DNA TGTGCCAGCAGTTTCGGACAGGGGGCGAACACCGGGGAGCTGTTTTTT.

CDR3 nucleotide sequence: TGTGCCAGCAGCCCCGGAGATATGTATGGCTACACCTTC. Translating gives CASSPGDMYGYTF. The V call is TRBV9, the J call TRBJ1-2; no firm D call. Germline V CDR1 and CDR2: SGDLS, YYNGEE. The germline V and J ends were trimmed by 4 bases and 5 bases, with 12 bases remaining between them. There are 13 residues in the CDR3.

In its sample, this clone was seen many times. The chain carries TRBV7-2 and TRBJ2-3; D is uncertain. Germline assignment: CDR1 SGHTA and CDR2 FQGNSA. The CDR3 length is 12 residues. V lost 7 bases, J lost 5 bases, and 10 bases lay in between. The chain's CDR3 is CASTPRRDTQYF. The CDR3 DNA reads as TGTGCCAGCACACCAAGGAGAGATACGCAGTATTTT.

This sequence joins TRBV14 and TRBJ2-7; D ambiguous. Trimming took 1 base from V and 2 from J, leaving 6 bases between them. Looked up from germline, CDR1 is SGHDN and CDR2 is FVKESK. The CDR3 is 13 amino acids. The CDR3 loop reads CASSQVSTYEQYF. CDR3 bases: TGTGCCAGCAGCCAAGTCAGTACCTACGAGCAGTACTTC.

The chain recombines TRBV4-1 with TRBJ2-2; 10 nucleotides line up with TRBD2. The J segment lost 2 bases and the V segment lost 4 bases, leaving 7 bases of the junction unmatched. CDR1 is MGHRA, CDR2 YSYEKL, per germline. The length of the CDR3 is 17 residues. CDR3 loop: CASSRLLAGINTGELFF. CDR3 sequence (DNA): TGCGCCAGCAGCCGGTTACTAGCGGGGATAAACACCGGGGAGCTGTTTTTT.

The chain employs TRBV18 and TRBJ1-1; D is uncertain. This CDR3 region has 13 residues. V lost 4 bases and J 2 bases, leaving 8 bases between the germline ends. Per the germline V gene, CDR1 is KGHSH and CDR2 is LQKENI. The CDR3 loop is CASSQKSNTEAFF. CDR3 in DNA: TGTGCCAGCTCACAGAAGAGTAACACTGAAGCTTTCTTT.

The rearrangement links TRBV7-2 to TRBJ1-2, with a possible D match to TRBD1 (6 bases). Trimming removed 4 bases at V and 6 bases at J, with 18 bases between. The CDR3 length is 15 residues. The germline V gene encodes CDR1 SGHTA and CDR2 FQGNSA. Written as DNA, the CDR3 is TGTGCCAGCAGCTCAACCTTTCCAGGGGATGATGGCTACACCTTC. This gives the protein CASSSTFPGDDGYTF.

The genes are TRBV18 and TRBJ2-5, with TRBD2 matching 10 bases. CDR1 is KGHSH, CDR2 LQKENI, per germline. The V segment lost 6 bases and the J segment 4 bases; nucleotides outside the gene matches: 8. There are 15 residues in the CDR3. CDR3 DNA: TGTGCCAGCTCCCAGCGGGGGGGTGAAGGAGAGACCCAGTACTTC. Translated: CASSQRGGEGETQYF.

The chain is built from TRBV27 and TRBJ2-7, with a possible D match to TRBD1 (5 bases). Germline V gives CDR1 MNHEY, CDR2 SMNVEV (reference sequence). This CDR3 region has 14 residues. The germline V and J ends were trimmed by 4 bases and 3 bases, with 13 bases remaining between them. CDR3 in DNA: TGTGCCAGCAGTTCACGAAACAGGTACTACGAGCAGTACTTC. As protein: CASSSRNRYYEQYF.

The V and J genes are TRBV6-5 and TRBJ1-2; no clear D gene. Germline values: CDR1 MNHEY, CDR2 SVGAGI. The CDR3 runs to 14 residues. Trimming took 0 bases from V and 2 from J, leaving 7 bases between them. CDR3 sequence (DNA): TGTGCCAGCAGTTACTCGTCAGGCAACTATGGCTACACCTTC. It codes for CASSYSSGNYGYTF.

This clone was observed a handful of times. The rearrangement uses TRBV5-6 and TRBJ2-7, with 10 bases fitting TRBD2. The CDR3 is made up of 15 amino acids. The trim removed 0 bases at V and 1 base at J, leaving 1 base unmatched. From germline, CDR1 is SGHDT and CDR2 YYEEEE. The CDR3 sequence: CASSLGLAGSYEQYF. In DNA form, the CDR3 reads TGTGCCAGCAGCTTGGGACTAGCGGGTTCCTACGAGCAGTACTTC.

The V and J genes are TRBV5-1 and TRBJ2-1; D might be TRBD1 (5 bases). CDR1 and CDR2 from the germline V gene are SGHRS and YFSETQ. The V gene lost 1 base and the J gene lost 5 bases, with 13 bases spanning the gap. The CDR3 runs 15 residues. CDR3 sequence: CASSLWQGRDNEQFF. The CDR3 DNA reads as TGCGCCAGCAGCTTGTGGCAGGGCCGAGACAATGAGCAGTTCTTC.

This clone appeared a few times. The chain carries TRBV29-1 and TRBJ2-1; no clear D. Germline CDR1 and CDR2: SQVTM and ANQGSEA. V lost 5 bases and J lost 5, with 7 bases in between. The CDR3 runs 11 residues. This CDR3 reads CSVHKNNEQFF. The CDR3 DNA reads TGCAGCGTTCACAAGAACAATGAGCAGTTCTTC.

This clone was counted between two and nine times. CDR3 coding DNA: TGTGCCAGTCACCAGTCGGGAGGGAACTATGGCTACACCTTC. Residues: CASHQSGGNYGYTF. The V call is TRBV19, the J call TRBJ1-2; no definite D call. Germline values: CDR1 LNHDA, CDR2 SQIVND (reference sequence). V was pared by 8 bases and J by 2 bases, with 15 bases between. The length of the CDR3 is 14 residues. Drawing the rest from reference TRBV19 and TRBJ1-2, the complete variable domain is DGGITQSPKYLFRKEGQNVTLSCEQNLNHDAMYWYRQDPGQGLRLIYYSQIVNDFQKGDIAEGYSVSREKKESFPLTVTSAQKNPTAFYLCASHQSGGNYGYTFGSGTRLTVV.

The chain joins TRBV5-1 to TRBJ2-7; 7 nucleotides match TRBD1. The CDR3 is made up of 16 amino acids. CDR1 and CDR2 from the germline V gene are SGHRS and YFSETQ. V dropped 5 bases and J dropped 3; count of bases not matched to a gene: 14. The CDR3 sequence: CASRENTGALVYEQYF. CDR3 DNA sequence: TGCGCCAGCAGGGAAAACACAGGGGCACTGGTCTACGAGCAGTACTTC.

The table lists this clone with many counts. The chain combines TRBV12-5 with TRBJ2-4; unclear D gene. Germline CDR1 reads LGHNT; CDR2 reads FRNRAP. V gave up 2 bases and J gave up 5 bases, with 4 bases separating them. This CDR3 has 12 amino acids. CDR3 sequence reads: CASGLPENIQYF. Written as DNA, the CDR3 is TGTGCTAGTGGTTTGCCCGAAAACATTCAGTACTTC.

This clone was counted only a few times. J is TRBJ2-2 and V is TRBV9, with 8 bases fitting TRBD2. The trim removed 0 bases at V and 3 bases at J, leaving 4 bases unmatched. Germline lookup yields CDR1 SGDLS and CDR2 YYNGEE. The length of the CDR3 is 16 residues. DNA of the CDR3: TGTGCCAGCAGCGTAGAGTTAGCGGGATACACCGGGGAGCTGTTTTTT. Protein sequence: CASSVELAGYTGELFF.